These 20 T cell receptor beta chains share one sample of origin, sequenced in a study of shared clonotypes between healthy human individuals. The assay was immunoSEQ multiplex PCR, and TCRdb's table has in-frame clones only and misses some. The sample shows more than 450,000 clones, more than 65% of them seen only once. Sequenced: PBMCs. These receptors were obtained from a woman aged 35 to 49 in good health. Some clones in this sample may be carry-over from other donors' samples.

This chain connects TRBV2 to TRBJ2-3, with unresolved D. The CDR3 length is 14 residues. Germline V CDR1 and CDR2: SNHLY, FYNNEI. Trimming removed 2 bases at V and 2 bases at J, with 8 bases between. The chain's CDR3 is CASSEQSYTDTQYF. CDR3 nucleotides: TGTGCCAGCAGTGAACAAAGTTACACAGATACGCAGTATTTT.

J is TRBJ1-2 and V is TRBV30, with TRBD1 matching over 10 bases. The CDR3 has 14 residues. Germline V gene data show CDR1 as GTSNPN and CDR2 as SVGIG (reference sequence). V lost 5 bases and J lost 7; bases outside the gene matches: 10. CDR3 DNA: TGTGCCTGGGAATGGGGACAGGGGATAGGTGGCTACACCTTC. Protein: CAWEWGQGIGGYTF.

Notes on this clone: The identical CDR3 is also encoded by other nucleotide sequences in the sample. The chain is built from TRBV27 and TRBJ2-7, with 12 bases identical to TRBD2. V lost 8 bases, J lost 3 bases, and 8 bases stayed unmatched. The germline gives CDR1 MNHEY, CDR2 SMNVEV (reference sequence). This CDR3 contains 15 residues. Here the CDR3 reads CASSPGLAGIYEQYF. CDR3 coding DNA: TGTGCCAGCTCCCCGGGACTAGCGGGCATCTACGAGCAGTACTTC.

V usage is TRBV7-9 and J usage is TRBJ2-3; D unresolved. Germline V gene sequence: CDR1 SEHNR, CDR2 FQNEAQ (reference sequence). With 3 bases removed from V and 4 bases from J, the gap between germline ends came to 2 bases. The CDR3 is made up of 11 amino acids. The chain's CDR3 is CASSFSDTQYF. CDR3 DNA: TGTGCCAGCAGCTTCTCAGATACGCAGTATTTT.

V gene TRBV7-3 combines with J gene TRBJ2-1, with 10 bases matching TRBD2. Per the germline V gene, CDR1 is SGHTA and CDR2 is FQGTGA. V lost 4 bases to trimming and J lost 12 bases; unmatched junction nucleotides: 12. This CDR3 spans 15 amino acids. Written as DNA, the CDR3 is TGTGCCAGCAGCTCTACCGGGGGAAGCGGGAGGGCGCAGTTCTTC. It yields the protein CASSSTGGSGRAQFF.

V gene TRBV7-9 combines with J gene TRBJ1-2, with D possibly matching TRBD1 (6 bases). Germline lookup yields CDR1 SEHNR and CDR2 FQNEAQ (reference sequence). The V end lost 0 bases, the J end lost 8 bases, and 13 bases lay between the germline ends. This CDR3 contains 14 residues. CDR3: CASSLAQGRDGYTF. CDR3 DNA: TGTGCCAGCAGCTTAGCCCAGGGGAGGGACGGCTACACCTTC.

J is TRBJ2-5 and V is TRBV25-1; 12 bases match TRBD2. The DNA end is more similar to TRBJ2-7, so the J call may be wrong. Germline V gene data show CDR1 as MGHDK and CDR2 as SYGVNS. This CDR3 contains 15 residues. CDR3 region: CASRPSSGRAHEQYF. For the CDR3, the DNA is TGTGCCAGCAGACCGTCTAGCGGGAGGGCCCACGAGCAGTACTTC.

The CDR3 loop reads CASSSARGAEAFF. CDR3 nucleotides: TGCGCCAGCAGCTCCGCGCGGGGGGCTGAAGCTTTCTTT. V gene TRBV5-1 combines with J gene TRBJ1-1, with a weak D call TRBD1 (5 bases). There are 13 residues in the CDR3. V was clipped by 3 bases and J by 6 bases, with 12 bases between them. The germline V gene has CDR1 SGHRS and CDR2 YFSETQ.

V gene TRBV7-9 combines with J gene TRBJ2-3; 9 bases fit TRBD1. After removal of 8 bases from V and 0 bases from J, the junction contained 12 bases not matched to a gene. The CDR3 runs 17 residues. Germline V gene lookup returns CDR1 SEHNR and CDR2 FQNEAQ (reference sequence). The CDR3 nucleotides are TGTGCCAGCTGCGGACAGGGGACGCTGTCTAGCACAGATACGCAGTATTTT. It is translated as CASCGQGTLSSTDTQYF.

This clone was seen a few times. The chain joins TRBV29-1 to TRBJ2-2, with 8 bases aligning to TRBD1. Germline V gives CDR1 SQVTM, CDR2 ANQGSEA. The length of the CDR3 is 16 residues. V trimming: 1 base; J trimming: 5 bases; junction bases outside the gene matches: 9. The CDR3: CSVEARAGGGTGELFF. CDR3 DNA sequence: TGCAGCGTTGAAGCTCGGGCAGGGGGCGGTACCGGGGAGCTGTTTTTT.

This rearrangement joins TRBV4-2 to TRBJ2-1; 12 nucleotides line up with TRBD2. V lost 0 bases and J lost 9; bases outside the gene matches: 6. Germline V gene data show CDR1 as LGHNA and CDR2 as YNFKEQ. The CDR3 sequence is 16 residues long. This CDR3 reads CASSQDAGLAGSEQFF. The CDR3 DNA is TGTGCCAGCAGCCAAGATGCAGGACTAGCGGGATCTGAGCAGTTCTTC.

V gene TRBV7-8 combines with J gene TRBJ2-5; no clear D. Trimming stripped 1 base from V and 5 bases from J, with 14 bases between. Looked up from germline, CDR1 is SGHVS and CDR2 is FQNEAQ. This CDR3 comprises 15 residues. In nucleotides, the CDR3 is TGTGCCAGCAGCTTAGGGACCGCGGTGCTTGAGACCCAGTACTTC. Translated: CASSLGTAVLETQYF.

This chain uses TRBV4-1 with TRBJ2-5, with D unclear. The V gene lost 3 bases and the J gene lost 4 bases, with 12 bases spanning the gap. CDR1 MGHRA and CDR2 YSYEKL come from the germline V gene. CDR3 length: 14 amino acids. The DNA of the CDR3 is TGCGCCAGCAGCCACCCCGGACCGGGAGAGACCCAGTACTTC. Translation gives CASSHPGPGETQYF.

The chain carries TRBV28 and TRBJ1-2; tentative D call: TRBD1 (6 bases). Germline assignment: CDR1 MDHEN and CDR2 SYDVKM. Trimming took off 3 bases at V and 8 bases at J, with 16 bases between the two ends. The CDR3 is 14 amino acids. Written as DNA, the CDR3 is TGTGCCAGCAGTTTCCGATCGGACACAGGGGGCTACACCTTC. This gives the protein CASSFRSDTGGYTF.

The CDR3 sequence is CASSQGQGSYGYTF. In nucleotides, the CDR3 is TGTGCCAGCAGCCAGGGACAGGGAAGCTATGGCTACACCTTC. The chain joins TRBV7-9 to TRBJ1-2; 9 bases line up with TRBD1. There are 14 residues in the CDR3. V dropped 5 bases and J dropped 4; count of bases not matched to a gene: 5. Germline CDR1 and CDR2: SEHNR and FQNEAQ (reference sequence). Full variable domain (outside the CDR3, taken from reference TRBV7-9 and TRBJ1-2): DTGVSQNPRHKITKRGQNVTFRCDPISEHNRLYWYRQTLGQGPEFLTYFQNEAQLEKSRLLSDRFSAERPKGSFSTLEIQRTEQGDSAMYLCASSQGQGSYGYTFGSGTRLTVV.

The rearrangement uses TRBV19 and TRBJ1-4, with D unresolved. V was cut by 6 bases and J by 8 bases, with 10 bases left in between. Germline CDR1 reads LNHDA; CDR2 reads SQIVND (reference sequence). The CDR3 loop spans 12 amino acids. CDR3 nucleotides: TGTGCCAGTAGCTCCCGGGGAGAAAAACTGTTTTTT. Translated, it gives CASSSRGEKLFF.

V is TRBV19 and J is TRBJ1-1, with D possibly matching TRBD1 (5 bases). V was clipped by 7 bases and J by 1 base, with 13 bases between them. Germline lookup yields CDR1 LNHDA and CDR2 SQIVND (reference sequence). The CDR3 covers 14 residues. The chain's CDR3 is CASKQRGGNTEAFF. For the CDR3, the DNA is TGTGCCAGTAAGCAACGGGGGGGGAACACTGAAGCTTTCTTT.

This clone came up a few times. The V and J genes are TRBV7-2 and TRBJ2-7; the D is unclear. The V gene lost 1 base and the J gene lost 4 bases, with 8 bases spanning the gap. Looked up from germline, CDR1 is SGHTA and CDR2 is FQGNSA. This CDR3 has 13 amino acids. The chain's CDR3 is CASSLGHTYEQYF. CDR3 DNA: TGTGCCAGCAGCTTAGGTCATACTTACGAGCAGTACTTC.

The CDR3 nucleotides are TGCGCCAGCAGCGAAGGGACTAGCGGATACGAGCAGTACTTC. Encoded protein: CASSEGTSGYEQYF. V usage is TRBV5-1 and J usage is TRBJ2-7, with 11 bases that match TRBD2. CDR3 length: 14 amino acids. Losses at the gene ends were 4 bases for V and 4 bases for J; bases not matched to a gene: 4. Germline V gives CDR1 SGHRS, CDR2 YFSETQ.

The genes are TRBV2 and TRBJ2-1; 7 bases match TRBD2. Losses at the gene ends were 2 bases for V and 3 bases for J; bases not matched to a gene: 4. Per the germline V gene, CDR1 is SNHLY and CDR2 is FYNNEI. CDR3 size: 15 residues. In DNA form, the CDR3 reads TGTGCCAGCAGTGAACTGAGCGGGGTCTACAATGAGCAGTTCTTC. It encodes CASSELSGVYNEQFF.